Following are 29 T cell receptor beta chains from one sample sequenced in a study of control samples from healthy donors and cancer patients. Sequencing used immunoSEQ multiplex PCR; TCRdb keeps in-frame clones, though not all of them. The table shows tens of thousands of clones, with 89% occurring only once. The source material was PBMCs. Every receptor here comes from a man aged 55-75 years with colorectal cancer.

The chain carries TRBV6-2 or TRBV6-3 and TRBJ2-7; 8 bases match TRBD2. CDR1 is MNHEY and CDR2 is SVGEGT in the germline V gene. The CDR3 runs 17 residues. With V trimmed by 4 bases and J by 3 bases, 14 bases remained unmatched. The CDR3 nucleotides read TGTGCCAGCAGTTTGGGTGGGGGGACTAGTATAATCTACGAGCAGTACTTC. Translated: CASSLGGGTSIIYEQYF.

V is TRBV19 and J is TRBJ2-3; no reliable D call. The CDR3 is 13 residues long. V was shortened by 8 bases and J by 3 bases, with 12 bases between the two germline ends. Germline V gene data show CDR1 as LNHDA and CDR2 as SQIVND (reference sequence). The CDR3 region is CASLDWGTDTQYF. The CDR3 nucleotides are TGTGCCAGTTTAGACTGGGGTACAGATACGCAGTATTTT. The full variable domain, with the rest looked up from reference TRBV19 and TRBJ2-3, is DGGITQSPKYLFRKEGQNVTLSCEQNLNHDAMYWYRQDPGQGLRLIYYSQIVNDFQKGDIAEGYSVSREKKESFPLTVTSAQKNPTAFYLCASLDWGTDTQYFGPGTRLTVL.

V is TRBV19 and J is TRBJ2-7, with 7 bases aligning to TRBD1. V lost 3 bases and J lost 4; bases outside the gene matches: 9. Per germline, CDR1 LNHDA and CDR2 SQIVND (reference sequence). The CDR3 spans 15 residues. The CDR3 DNA reads as TGTGCCAGTAGTATGCACCCTGGGACAGCTTACGAGCAGTACTTC. This codes for CASSMHPGTAYEQYF.

The chain links TRBV7-9 to TRBJ2-7; D might be TRBD1 (8 bases). Germline loops: CDR1 SEHNR, CDR2 FQNEAQ (reference sequence). The CDR3 runs to 14 residues. Trimming stripped 6 bases from V and 1 base from J, with 13 bases between. The CDR3 is CASRLQGGSYEQYF. Here the CDR3 DNA reads TGTGCCAGCAGGCTACAGGGGGGGTCCTACGAGCAGTACTTC.

This sequence joins TRBV5-1 and TRBJ1-2, with a weak D call TRBD1 (5 bases). From germline, CDR1 is SGHRS and CDR2 YFSETQ. V dropped 3 bases and J dropped 8 bases, with 14 bases sitting between them. This CDR3 has 13 amino acids. The CDR3 loop reads CASSSGGDDGYTF. Written as DNA, the CDR3 is TGCGCCAGCAGCTCCGGGGGTGACGACGGCTACACCTTC.

V usage is TRBV2 and J usage is TRBJ2-1; no clear D gene. The CDR3 has 15 amino acids. The V gene's germline CDR1 is SNHLY and CDR2 FYNNEI. The ends were cut back, 6 bases at V and 0 bases at J, with 12 bases in the middle. The CDR3 coding sequence is TGTGCCAGCAGAGAGAGCGAGAGCTCCTACAATGAGCAGTTCTTC. Translation: CASRESESSYNEQFF. Drawing the rest from reference TRBV2 and TRBJ2-1, the complete variable domain is EPEVTQTPSHQVTQMGQEVILRCVPISNHLYFYWYRQILGQKVEFLVSFYNNEISEKSEIFDDQFSVERPDGSNFTLKIRSTKLEDSAMYFCASRESESSYNEQFFGPGTRLTVL.

The chain carries TRBV6-4 and TRBJ2-5, with TRBD2 matching 10 bases. The CDR3 has 16 residues. The germline V gene encodes CDR1 MRHNA and CDR2 SNTAGT. The V and J ends lost 2 bases and 3 bases, in that order; junction bases with no gene match: 6. CDR3 sequence: CASSDPSGGCEETQYF. In nucleotides, the CDR3 is TGTGCCAGCAGTGACCCTAGCGGGGGTTGTGAAGAGACCCAGTACTTC.

The chain carries TRBV6-5 and TRBJ2-1; 8 bases align to TRBD1. CDR3 length equals 13 residues. The germline V gene has CDR1 MNHEY and CDR2 SVGAGI. After removal of 5 bases from V and 10 bases from J, the junction contained 7 bases not matched to a gene. The chain's CDR3 is CASSNPGTGEQFF. The CDR3 nucleotides are TGTGCCAGCAGTAACCCGGGGACAGGCGAGCAGTTCTTC.

Details on this clone: Germline is not matched at one junction end, which may reflect a read error. CDR3 nucleotides: TGTGCCAGCAGTTCCGTCGTAGCAATTAACTATGGCTACACCTTT. Translated, it gives CASSSVVAINYGYTF. The chain employs TRBV6-2 or TRBV6-3 and TRBJ1-2; D not resolved. This CDR3 spans 15 amino acids. CDR1 and CDR2 from the germline V gene are MNHEY and SVGEGT.

This clone was detected once. The chain joins TRBV5-1 to TRBJ2-7; D is undetermined. The germline V gene has CDR1 SGHRS and CDR2 YFSETQ. Trimming stripped 1 base from V and 2 bases from J, with 10 bases between. The CDR3 length is 14 residues. CDR3 sequence: CASSLIVSPYEQYF. The CDR3 DNA sequence: TGCGCCAGCAGCTTGATCGTGTCCCCCTACGAGCAGTACTTC.

This rearrangement joins TRBV5-1 to TRBJ2-6; D might be TRBD2 (6 bases). The CDR3 has 17 residues. Germline V CDR1 and CDR2: SGHRS, YFSETQ. The germline V and J ends were trimmed by 8 bases and 2 bases, with 20 bases remaining between them. The CDR3 DNA reads TGCGCCAGTAGCCCCCTGGGGGGTCCAGCTGGGGCCAACGTCCTGACTTTC. As protein: CASSPLGGPAGANVLTF.

The chain has TRBV7-2 and TRBJ2-7, with D hard to call. CDR1 and CDR2 from the germline V gene are SGHTA and FQGNSA. This CDR3 spans 11 amino acids. Trimming took off 4 bases at V and 6 bases at J, with 7 bases between the two ends. CDR3 region: CASSYYLEQYF. Written as DNA, the CDR3 is TGTGCCAGCAGCTACTACCTCGAGCAGTACTTC.

The chain has TRBV30 and TRBJ1-6; no firm D call. V lost 3 bases to trimming and J lost 0 bases, with 9 bases between them. Germline V gives CDR1 GTSNPN, CDR2 SVGIG (reference sequence). This CDR3 spans 15 amino acids. The CDR3, as DNA: TGTGCCTGGAGGAAAGGGAGCTCCTATAATTCACCCCTCCACTTT. This translates into CAWRKGSSYNSPLHF.

This chain connects TRBV18 to TRBJ1-5; D is perhaps TRBD1 (6 bases). Trimming left V 3 bases short and J 6 bases short, with 15 bases between. CDR1 KGHSH and CDR2 LQKENI come from the germline V gene. This CDR3 comprises 15 residues. The chain's CDR3 is CASSPGTIPSQPQHF. CDR3 DNA sequence: TGTGCCAGCTCACCTGGGACAATTCCCAGTCAGCCCCAGCATTTT.

The chain employs TRBV30 and TRBJ2-3; 8 bases are a match to TRBD1. CDR3 length: 11 amino acids. The V and J ends lost 3 bases and 8 bases, in that order; junction bases with no gene match: 1. The germline V gene has CDR1 GTSNPN and CDR2 SVGIG (reference sequence). The CDR3, as DNA: TGTGCCTGGAGCACAGGGGGTACGCAGTATTTT. Encoded protein: CAWSTGGTQYF.

The chain employs TRBV24-1 and TRBJ2-2; D is possibly TRBD1 (5 bases). CDR3 size: 12 residues. Germline V lookup: CDR1 KGHDR, CDR2 SFDVKD. Trimming removed 7 bases from V and 5 bases from J, with 7 bases in between. CDR3: CATSTGTGELFF. In nucleotides, the CDR3 is TGTGCCACCAGCACAGGAACCGGGGAGCTGTTTTTT.

The CDR3, as DNA: TGTGCCAGCAGTTACTGGGGACAGGACAAAAACATTCAGTACTTC. This gives the protein CASSYWGQDKNIQYF. The rearrangement links TRBV6-5 to TRBJ2-4; 8 nucleotides line up with TRBD1. The CDR3 covers 15 residues. V lost 1 base and J lost 3; bases outside the gene matches: 2. Germline values: CDR1 MNHEY, CDR2 SVGAGI.

V gene TRBV11-2 combines with J gene TRBJ2-1, with D perhaps assigned TRBD1 or TRBD2 (5 bases each). The CDR3 is 15 residues long. Trimming removed 6 bases at V and 5 bases at J, with 17 bases between. CDR1 and CDR2 (germline): SGHAT, FQNNGV. The chain's CDR3 is CASRNLKGRDNEQFF. DNA of the CDR3: TGTGCCAGCAGGAATCTTAAGGGACGGGACAATGAGCAGTTCTTC. The full variable domain, with the rest looked up from reference TRBV11-2 and TRBJ2-1, is EAGVAQSPRYKIIEKRQSVAFWCNPISGHATLYWYQQILGQGPKLLIQFQNNGVVDDSQLPKDRFSAERLKGVDSTLKIQPAKLEDSAVYLCASRNLKGRDNEQFFGPGTRLTVL.

J is TRBJ1-1 and V is TRBV6-1; 8 bases line up with TRBD1. The CDR3 runs 16 residues. CDR1 MNHNS and CDR2 SASEGT come from the germline V gene. V shed 4 bases and J 4 bases; nucleotides not matched to a gene: 11. Here the CDR3 DNA reads TGTGCCAGCAGTGGGGTTCTTAGGACAGGGAGCACTGAAGCTTTCTTT. Its protein is CASSGVLRTGSTEAFF.

Points on this clone: A junction boundary mismatches the germline segment, possibly from a read error. This chain connects TRBV20-1 to TRBJ1-2; D not certain. Germline V gene data show CDR1 as DFQATT and CDR2 as SNEGSKA (reference sequence). The length of the CDR3 is 9 residues. The CDR3, as DNA: TGCAGTGCCCAAGGAGGGATCGCCTTC. Encoded protein: CSAQGGIAF.

This clone was seen more than once but under ten times. The chain recombines TRBV15 with TRBJ1-3, with TRBD1 as a possible D gene (5 bases). CDR1 and CDR2 (germline): LNHNV, YYDKDF (reference sequence). The V end lost 6 bases, the J end lost 2 bases, and 14 bases lay between the germline ends. CDR3 length equals 15 residues. The CDR3 region is CATSPSGIAGNTIYF. In DNA, the CDR3 is TGTGCCACCAGTCCCTCAGGGATCGCTGGAAACACCATATATTTT.

The rearrangement links TRBV18 to TRBJ1-6; maybe TRBD1 (5 bases). The V end lost 3 bases, the J end lost 0 bases, and 15 bases lay between the germline ends. The V gene's germline CDR1 is KGHSH and CDR2 LQKENI. This CDR3 comprises 18 residues. CDR3 sequence reads: CASSPGVVRGSYNSPLHF. In DNA form, the CDR3 reads TGTGCCAGCTCACCGGGGGTGGTAAGAGGCTCCTATAATTCACCCCTCCACTTT. Drawing the rest from reference TRBV18 and TRBJ1-6, the complete variable domain is NAGVMQNPRHLVRRRGQEARLRCSPMKGHSHVYWYRQLPEEGLKFMVYLQKENIIDESGMPKERFSAEFPKEGPSILRIQQVVRGDSAAYFCASSPGVVRGSYNSPLHFGNGTRLTVT.

This rearrangement joins TRBV29-1 to TRBJ1-1; tentatively, D is TRBD1 (5 bases). Per germline, CDR1 SQVTM and CDR2 ANQGSEA. CDR3 length: 11 amino acids. V lost 4 bases and J lost 5, with 8 bases in between. CDR3: CSVVKGTEAFF. CDR3 bases: TGCAGCGTTGTTAAGGGGACTGAAGCTTTCTTT.

This chain joins TRBV20-1 and TRBJ2-5; D unclear. CDR3 length: 10 residues. V was pared by 3 bases and J by 5 bases, with 4 bases between. CDR1 and CDR2 from the germline V gene are DFQATT and SNEGSKA (reference sequence). The CDR3 DNA follows: TGCAGTGCTAGTTTGGAGACCCAGTACTTC. It codes for CSASLETQYF.

The gene calls are TRBV4-2 and TRBJ2-5; D not resolved. CDR1 is LGHNA and CDR2 is YNFKEQ in the germline V gene. The length of the CDR3 is 13 residues. Deletions cut 1 base from V and 3 bases from J, with 6 bases between. The chain's CDR3 is CASSQAREETQYF. The CDR3 nucleotides read TGTGCCAGCAGCCAAGCCCGAGAAGAGACCCAGTACTTC.

The chain employs TRBV18 and TRBJ2-3; D not resolved. V dropped 3 bases and J dropped 6 bases, with 13 bases sitting between them. The CDR3 runs to 14 residues. From germline, CDR1 is KGHSH and CDR2 LQKENI. The CDR3 DNA sequence: TGTGCCAGCTCACCTAAGGGCCTTGCGGATACGCAGTATTTT. It is translated as CASSPKGLADTQYF.

The rearrangement joins TRBV7-3 to TRBJ1-3; no firm D call. The CDR3 is 13 residues long. V lost 7 bases and J lost 0, with 7 bases in between. CDR1 is SGHTA, CDR2 FQGTGA, per germline. The CDR3 here is CASKPSSGNTIYF. The CDR3 DNA reads as TGTGCCAGCAAGCCGAGCTCTGGAAACACCATATATTTT. Together with reference TRBV7-3 and TRBJ1-3, the CDR3 gives the full variable domain: GAGVSQTPSNKVTEKGKYVELRCDPISGHTALYWYRQSLGQGPEFLIYFQGTGAADDSGLPNDRFFAVRPEGSVSTLKIQRTERGDSAVYLCASKPSSGNTIYFGEGSWLTVV.

This clone turned up a few times. The chain has TRBV3-1 (or the pseudogene TRBV3-2) and TRBJ1-6; possibly TRBD1 for D (5 bases). The CDR3 runs 15 residues. V was cut by 4 bases and J by 6 bases, with 13 bases left in between. Germline V gene sequence: CDR1 LGHDT, CDR2 YNNKEL (reference sequence). The CDR3 sequence: CASSPYSDINSPLHF. CDR3 nucleotides: TGTGCCAGCAGCCCCTATTCGGACATTAATTCACCCCTCCACTTT.

This chain uses TRBV29-1 with TRBJ2-2, with 7 bases that match TRBD2. The germline V gene encodes CDR1 SQVTM and CDR2 ANQGSEA. The V gene end was trimmed by 4 bases and the J gene end by 0 bases; junction bases not matched to a gene: 8. This CDR3 region has 16 residues. CDR3: CSVVERGVANTGELFF. CDR3 bases: TGCAGCGTTGTTGAGCGGGGCGTCGCGAACACCGGGGAGCTGTTTTTT.